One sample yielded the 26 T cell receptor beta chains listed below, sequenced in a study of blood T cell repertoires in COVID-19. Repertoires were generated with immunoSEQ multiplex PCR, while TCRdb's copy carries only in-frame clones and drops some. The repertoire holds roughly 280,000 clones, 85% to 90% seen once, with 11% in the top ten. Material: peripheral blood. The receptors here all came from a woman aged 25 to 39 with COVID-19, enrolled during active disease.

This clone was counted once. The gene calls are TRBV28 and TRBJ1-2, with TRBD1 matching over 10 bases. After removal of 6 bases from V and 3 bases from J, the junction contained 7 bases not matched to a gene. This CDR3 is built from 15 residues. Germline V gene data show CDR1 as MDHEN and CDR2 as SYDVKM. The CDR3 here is CASSTPGTGDYGYTF. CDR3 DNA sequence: TGTGCCAGCAGCACCCCCGGGACAGGGGACTATGGCTACACCTTC.

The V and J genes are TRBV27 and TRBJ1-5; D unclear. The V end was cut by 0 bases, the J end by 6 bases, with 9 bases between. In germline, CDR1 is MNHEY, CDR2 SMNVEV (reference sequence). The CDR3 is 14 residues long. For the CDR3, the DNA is TGTGCCAGCAGTTTATCGAGCGGCATTCAGCCCCAGCATTTT. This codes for CASSLSSGIQPQHF.

DNA of the CDR3: TGCGCCAGCAGCCAAGAGCGGACTAGCGGACCAGATACGCAGTATTTT. Protein sequence: CASSQERTSGPDTQYF. The rearrangement uses TRBV4-3 and TRBJ2-3; 10 bases align to TRBD2. The CDR3 has 16 amino acids. V lost 0 bases to trimming and J lost 4 bases; unmatched junction nucleotides: 4. Germline V gene data show CDR1 as LGHNA and CDR2 as YSLEER.

CDR3 region: CSASESGSNQPQHF. For the CDR3, the DNA is TGCAGTGCTAGTGAGTCGGGGAGCAATCAGCCCCAGCATTTT. The genes are TRBV20-1 and TRBJ1-5; D remains unclear. Trimming took off 3 bases at V and 1 base at J, with 10 bases between the two ends. Germline assignment: CDR1 DFQATT and CDR2 SNEGSKA (reference sequence). The CDR3 sequence is 14 residues long.

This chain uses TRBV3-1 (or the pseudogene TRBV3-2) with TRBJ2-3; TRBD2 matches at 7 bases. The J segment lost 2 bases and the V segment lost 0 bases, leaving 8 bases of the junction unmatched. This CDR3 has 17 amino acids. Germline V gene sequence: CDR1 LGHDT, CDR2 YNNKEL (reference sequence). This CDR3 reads CASSQDRVAGFTDTQYF. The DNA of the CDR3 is TGTGCCAGCAGCCAAGATCGAGTAGCGGGCTTCACAGATACGCAGTATTTT.

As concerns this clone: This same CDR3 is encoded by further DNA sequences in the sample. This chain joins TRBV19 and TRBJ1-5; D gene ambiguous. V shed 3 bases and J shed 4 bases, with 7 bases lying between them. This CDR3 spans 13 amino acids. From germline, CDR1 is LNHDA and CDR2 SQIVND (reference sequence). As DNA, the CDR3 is TGTGCCAGTAGTATCGGAGGGAATCAGCCCCAGCATTTT. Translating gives CASSIGGNQPQHF.

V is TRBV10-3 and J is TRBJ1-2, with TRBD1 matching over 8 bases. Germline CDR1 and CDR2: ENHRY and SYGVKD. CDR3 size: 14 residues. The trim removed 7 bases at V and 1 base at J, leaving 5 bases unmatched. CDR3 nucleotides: TGTGCCATCACTCCGGGACAGGATAACTATGGCTACACCTTC. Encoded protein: CAITPGQDNYGYTF.

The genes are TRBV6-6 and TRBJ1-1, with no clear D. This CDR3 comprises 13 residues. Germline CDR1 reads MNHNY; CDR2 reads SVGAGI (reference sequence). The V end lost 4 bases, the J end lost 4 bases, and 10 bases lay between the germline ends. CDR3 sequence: CASSFPPGTEAFF. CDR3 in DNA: TGTGCCAGCAGTTTTCCCCCAGGCACTGAAGCTTTCTTT.

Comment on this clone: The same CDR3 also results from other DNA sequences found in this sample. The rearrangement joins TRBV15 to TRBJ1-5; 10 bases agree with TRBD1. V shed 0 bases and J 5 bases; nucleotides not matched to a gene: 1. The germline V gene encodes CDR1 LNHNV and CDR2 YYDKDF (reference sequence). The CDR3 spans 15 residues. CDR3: CATSREGTGDQPQHF. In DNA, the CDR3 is TGTGCCACCAGCAGAGAAGGGACAGGGGATCAGCCCCAGCATTTT.

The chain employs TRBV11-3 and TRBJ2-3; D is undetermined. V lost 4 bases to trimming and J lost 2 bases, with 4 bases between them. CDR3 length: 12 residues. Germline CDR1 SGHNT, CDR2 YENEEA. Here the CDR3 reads CASSSYTDTQYF. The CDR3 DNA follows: TGTGCCAGCAGCTCCTACACAGATACGCAGTATTTT.

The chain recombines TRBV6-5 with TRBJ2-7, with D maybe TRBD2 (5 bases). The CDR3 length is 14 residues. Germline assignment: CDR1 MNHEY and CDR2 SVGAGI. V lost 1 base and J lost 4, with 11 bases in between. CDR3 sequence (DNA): TGTGCCAGCAGTTACTACGAGGGAAGGTACGAGCAGTACTTC. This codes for CASSYYEGRYEQYF.

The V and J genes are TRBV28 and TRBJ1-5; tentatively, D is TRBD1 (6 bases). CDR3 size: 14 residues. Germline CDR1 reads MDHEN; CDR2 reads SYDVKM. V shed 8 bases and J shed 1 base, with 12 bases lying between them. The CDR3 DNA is TGTGCCAGCGGGGGTGGACAGAGCAATCAGCCCCAGCATTTT. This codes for CASGGGQSNQPQHF.

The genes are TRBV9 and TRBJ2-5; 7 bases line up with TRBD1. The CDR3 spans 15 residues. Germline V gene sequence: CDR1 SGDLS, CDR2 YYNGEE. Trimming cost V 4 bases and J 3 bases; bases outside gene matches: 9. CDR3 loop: CASSSITGTEETQYF. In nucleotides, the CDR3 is TGTGCCAGCAGCTCAATAACCGGGACAGAAGAGACCCAGTACTTC. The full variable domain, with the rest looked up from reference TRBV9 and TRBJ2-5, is DSGVTQTPKHLITATGQRVTLRCSPRSGDLSVYWYQQSLDQGLQFLIQYYNGEERAKGNILERFSAQQFPDLHSELNLSSLELGDSALYFCASSSITGTEETQYFGPGTRLLVL.

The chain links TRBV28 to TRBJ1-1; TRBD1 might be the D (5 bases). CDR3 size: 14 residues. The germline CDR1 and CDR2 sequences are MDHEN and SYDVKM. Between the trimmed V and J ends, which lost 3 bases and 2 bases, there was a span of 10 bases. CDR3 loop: CASSFPGVNTEAFF. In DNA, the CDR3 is TGTGCCAGCAGTTTCCCGGGGGTTAACACTGAAGCTTTCTTT. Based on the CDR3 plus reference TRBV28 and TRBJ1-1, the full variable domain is DVKVTQSSRYLVKRTGEKVFLECVQDMDHENMFWYRQDPGLGLRLIYFSYDVKMKEKGDIPEGYSVSREKKERFSLILESASTNQTSMYLCASSFPGVNTEAFFGQGTRLTVV.

In DNA form, the CDR3 reads TGCGCCAGCAGCCAGGGGGACGCAGCCGGGAGGACAGATACGCAGTATTTT. Translated: CASSQGDAAGRTDTQYF. V gene TRBV4-1 combines with J gene TRBJ2-3, with TRBD2 matching over 7 bases. After removal of 3 bases from V and 3 bases from J, the junction contained 12 bases not matched to a gene. CDR1 and CDR2 (germline): MGHRA, YSYEKL. CDR3 length: 17 amino acids.

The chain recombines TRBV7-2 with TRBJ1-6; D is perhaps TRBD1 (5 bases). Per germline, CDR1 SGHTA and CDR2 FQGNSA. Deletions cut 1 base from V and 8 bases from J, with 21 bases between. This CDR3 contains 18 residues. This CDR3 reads CASSLGWSAGVADSPLHF. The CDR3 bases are TGTGCCAGCAGCTTAGGTTGGAGTGCGGGGGTTGCGGATTCACCCCTCCACTTT. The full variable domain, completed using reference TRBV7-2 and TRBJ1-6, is GAGVSQSPSNKVTEKGKDVELRCDPISGHTALYWYRQSLGQGLEFLIYFQGNSAPDKSGLPSDRFSAERTGGSVSTLTIQRTQQEDSAVYLCASSLGWSAGVADSPLHFGNGTRLTVT.

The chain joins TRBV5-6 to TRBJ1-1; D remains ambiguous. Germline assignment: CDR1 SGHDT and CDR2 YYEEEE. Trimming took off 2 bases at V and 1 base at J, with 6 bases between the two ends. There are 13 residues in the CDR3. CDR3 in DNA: TGTGCCAGCAGCTTTAACAGGAACACTGAAGCTTTCTTT. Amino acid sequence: CASSFNRNTEAFF.

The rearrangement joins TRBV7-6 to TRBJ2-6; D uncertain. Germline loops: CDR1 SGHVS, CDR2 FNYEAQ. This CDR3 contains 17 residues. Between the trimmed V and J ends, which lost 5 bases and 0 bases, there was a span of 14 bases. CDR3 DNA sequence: TGTGCCAGCAGCCCTCTTAGCCCCAGCTCTGGGGCCAACGTCCTGACTTTC. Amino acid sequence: CASSPLSPSSGANVLTF.

The CDR3 sequence: CASSFRAFF. As DNA, the CDR3 is TGTGCCAGCAGCTTTCGGGCTTTCTTT. This rearrangement joins TRBV5-8 to TRBJ1-1; D remains ambiguous. V lost 2 bases to trimming and J lost 11 bases, with 4 bases between them. This CDR3 comprises 9 residues. CDR1 is SGHTS, CDR2 YDEGEE, per germline.

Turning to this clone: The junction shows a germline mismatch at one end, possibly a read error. CDR3 protein: CASSPRGNQETQYF. The CDR3 region has the DNA TGTGCTAGCAGCCCCCGGGGTAATCAAGAGACCCAGTACTTC. The chain is built from TRBV7-7 and TRBJ2-5, with D maybe TRBD2 (5 bases). Germline-derived CDR1 and CDR2 are SSHAT and FNYEAQ (reference sequence). This CDR3 comprises 14 residues. The full variable domain, its missing parts supplied by reference TRBV7-7 and TRBJ2-5, is GAGVSQSPRYKVTKRGQDVTLRCDPISSHATLYWYQQALGQGPEFLTYFNYEAQPDKSGLPSDRFSAERPEGSISTLTIQRTEQRDSAMYRCASSPRGNQETQYFGPGTRLLVL.

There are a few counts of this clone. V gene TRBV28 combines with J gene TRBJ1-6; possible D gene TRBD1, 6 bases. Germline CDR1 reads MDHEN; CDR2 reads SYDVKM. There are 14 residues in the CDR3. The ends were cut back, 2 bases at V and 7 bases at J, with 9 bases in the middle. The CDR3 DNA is TGTGCCAGCAGTTTACGGCAGGGGAATTCACCCCTCCACTTT. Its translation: CASSLRQGNSPLHF.

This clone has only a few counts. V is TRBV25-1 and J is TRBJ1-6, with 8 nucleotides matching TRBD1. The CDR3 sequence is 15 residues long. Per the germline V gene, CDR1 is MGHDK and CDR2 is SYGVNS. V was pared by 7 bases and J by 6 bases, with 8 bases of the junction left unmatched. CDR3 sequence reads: CASTETGQANSPLHF. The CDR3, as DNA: TGTGCCAGCACCGAAACGGGACAGGCTAATTCACCCCTCCACTTT. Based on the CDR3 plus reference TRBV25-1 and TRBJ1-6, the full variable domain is EADIYQTPRYLVIGTGKKITLECSQTMGHDKMYWYQQDPGMELHLIHYSYGVNSTEKGDLSSESTVSRIRTEHFPLTLESARPSHTSQYLCASTETGQANSPLHFGNGTRLTVT.

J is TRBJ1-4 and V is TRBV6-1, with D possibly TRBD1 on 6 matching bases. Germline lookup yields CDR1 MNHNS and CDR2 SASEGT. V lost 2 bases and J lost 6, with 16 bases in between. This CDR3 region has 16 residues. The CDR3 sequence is CASSERGGAGDEKLFF. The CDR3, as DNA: TGTGCCAGCAGTGAACGTGGGGGGGCAGGGGATGAAAAACTGTTTTTT.

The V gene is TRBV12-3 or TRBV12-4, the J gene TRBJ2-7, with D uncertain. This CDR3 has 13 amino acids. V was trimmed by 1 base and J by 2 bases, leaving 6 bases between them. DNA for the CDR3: TGTGCCAGCAGTTTAGGCAGTCCCTACGAGCAGTACTTC. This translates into CASSLGSPYEQYF.

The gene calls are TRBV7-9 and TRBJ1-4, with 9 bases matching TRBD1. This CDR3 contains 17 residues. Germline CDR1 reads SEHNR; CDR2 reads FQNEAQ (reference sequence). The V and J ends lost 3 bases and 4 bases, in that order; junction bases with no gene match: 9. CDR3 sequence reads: CASSLSRDRVRNEKLFF. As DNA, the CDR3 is TGTGCCAGCAGCTTGTCCCGGGACAGGGTGCGTAATGAAAAACTGTTTTTT.

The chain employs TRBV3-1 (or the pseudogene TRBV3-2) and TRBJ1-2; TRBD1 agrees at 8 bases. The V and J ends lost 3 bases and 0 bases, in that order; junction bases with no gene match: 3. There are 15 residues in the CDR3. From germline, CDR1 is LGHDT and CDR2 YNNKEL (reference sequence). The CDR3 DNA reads TGTGCCAGCAGCCAGTTGACAGGGGCTAACTATGGCTACACCTTC. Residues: CASSQLTGANYGYTF.